This T cell receptor beta chain was retrieved from a study of blood T cell repertoires in COVID-19. Study-wide context: The United States, Italy and Spain were the sources of the acute and convalescent COVID-19 samples.

Methods used by the authors: Reference gene primer amplification yielded estimated nucleated cell counts. Sequencing was performed with immunoSEQ multiplex PCR; in TCRdb, only in-frame clones are kept and a portion is missing. Clonal size and the V and J genes are those of that table, whereas D and trimming came from the DNA. The sample carries about 210,000 clones, about 91% recorded once. V was pared by 3 bases and J by 1 base, with 9 bases between. Germline CDR1 SGHTA, CDR2 FQGNSA. CDR3 length: 14 residues. Sequencing input: peripheral blood. This chain joins TRBV7-2 and TRBJ1-1; tentative D call: TRBD1 (5 bases). The TCR comes from a middle-aged woman with acute or convalescent COVID-19. CDR3 bases: TGTGCCAGCAGCTTTTCCCAGGGGAACACTGAAGCTTTCTTT. Its protein product is CASSFSQGNTEAFF.